Given below is one T cell receptor (beta chain) in context. The antigen is unknown. This sample was taken from a study of vaccination and CD4 T cells after COVID-19. Study context: The convalescents included six males and four females, and among them two were Hispanic while seven were Caucasian. Notes on the study in general: Early post-infection timepoints were not included, and relatively few convalescent patients were studied.

Sequencing of cultured CD4+ T cell DNA used the Oncomine TCR Beta short-read assay. TCRdb analysed the PCR reads with MiXCR anew, one entry per CDR3 protein. The sample lists 15,000 to 20,000 distinct CDR3 sequences, almost 40% occurring once. The CDR3 spans 15 residues. The V and J ends lost 3 bases and 8 bases respectively, with 17 bases between them. Germline V CDR1 and CDR2: LNHNV, YYDKDF (reference sequence). Treatment meaning: roughly 10-day PBMC culture with coronavirus spike peptide pools or control peptides (ViraFEST assay). T cells were expanded with peptide pools, and expanded clonotypes were identified by TCR sequencing. It was with roughly 9.7 IU/ml IL-2 and around 9.3 ug/ml peptide pools that 1.5 million to 2.5 million PBMCs per well were cultured.

The chain is built from TRBV15 and TRBJ2-1; no clear D gene. Sequenced material: CD4+ T cells from blood, cultured in vitro. The receptor's source is a human donor who had recovered from COVID-19. CDR3 amino acids: CATSSALSLIYEQFF. The CDR3 DNA follows: TGTGCCACCAGCAGTGCCCTCTCTTTGATCTATGAGCAGTTCTTC.